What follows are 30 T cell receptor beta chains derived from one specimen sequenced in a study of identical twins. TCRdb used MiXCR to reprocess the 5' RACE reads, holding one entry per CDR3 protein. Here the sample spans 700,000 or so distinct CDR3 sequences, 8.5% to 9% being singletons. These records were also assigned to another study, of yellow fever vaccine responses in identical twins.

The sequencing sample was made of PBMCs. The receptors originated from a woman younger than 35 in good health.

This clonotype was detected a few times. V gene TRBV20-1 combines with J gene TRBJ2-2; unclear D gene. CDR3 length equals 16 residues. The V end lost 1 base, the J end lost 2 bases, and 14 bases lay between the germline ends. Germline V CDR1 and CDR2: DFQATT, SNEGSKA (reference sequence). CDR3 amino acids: CSARALSQPNTGELFF. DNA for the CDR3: TGCAGTGCTAGAGCGTTAAGCCAACCTAACACCGGGGAGCTGTTTTTT.

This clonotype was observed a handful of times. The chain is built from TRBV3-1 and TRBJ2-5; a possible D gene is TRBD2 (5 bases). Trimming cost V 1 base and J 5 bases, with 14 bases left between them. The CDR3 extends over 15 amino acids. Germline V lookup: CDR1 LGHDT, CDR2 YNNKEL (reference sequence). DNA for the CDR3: TGTGCCAGCAGCCAAGGAACAGCCAGAGGGGAGACCCAGTACTTC. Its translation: CASSQGTARGETQYF.

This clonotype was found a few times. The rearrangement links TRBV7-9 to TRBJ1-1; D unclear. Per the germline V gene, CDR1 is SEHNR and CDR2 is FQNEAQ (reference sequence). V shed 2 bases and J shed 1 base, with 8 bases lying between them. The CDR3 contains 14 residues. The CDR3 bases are TGTGCCAGCAGCTTATACACTGAGAACACTGAAGCTTTCTTT. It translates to CASSLYTENTEAFF.

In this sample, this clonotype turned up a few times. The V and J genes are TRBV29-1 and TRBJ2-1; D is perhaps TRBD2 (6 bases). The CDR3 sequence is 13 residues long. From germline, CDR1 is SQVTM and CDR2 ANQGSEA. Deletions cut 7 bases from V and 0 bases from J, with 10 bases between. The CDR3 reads CSAGVVSYNEQFF. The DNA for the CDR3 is TGCAGCGCGGGGGTAGTCTCCTACAATGAGCAGTTCTTC.

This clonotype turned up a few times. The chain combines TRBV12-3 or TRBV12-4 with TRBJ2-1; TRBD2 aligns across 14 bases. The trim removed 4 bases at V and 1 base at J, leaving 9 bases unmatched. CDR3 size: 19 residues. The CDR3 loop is CASSWRLAGGVGSYNEQFF. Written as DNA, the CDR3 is TGTGCCAGCAGTTGGAGACTAGCGGGAGGGGTGGGTTCCTACAATGAGCAGTTCTTC.

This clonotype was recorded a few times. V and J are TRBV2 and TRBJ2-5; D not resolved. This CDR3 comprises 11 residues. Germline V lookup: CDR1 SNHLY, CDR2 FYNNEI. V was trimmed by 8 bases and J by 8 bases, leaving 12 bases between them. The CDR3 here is CASDQQGTQYF. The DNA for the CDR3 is TGTGCCAGCGACCAGCAAGGAACCCAGTACTTC. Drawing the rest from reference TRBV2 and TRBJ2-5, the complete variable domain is EPEVTQTPSHQVTQMGQEVILRCVPISNHLYFYWYRQILGQKVEFLVSFYNNEISEKSEIFDDQFSVERPDGSNFTLKIRSTKLEDSAMYFCASDQQGTQYFGPGTRLLVL.

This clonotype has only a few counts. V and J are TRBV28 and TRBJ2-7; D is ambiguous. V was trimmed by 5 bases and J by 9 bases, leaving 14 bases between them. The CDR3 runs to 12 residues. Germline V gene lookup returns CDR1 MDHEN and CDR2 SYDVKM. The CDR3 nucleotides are TGTGCCAGCAGTCCGACCGGCCTAGGGCAGTACTTC. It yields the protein CASSPTGLGQYF.

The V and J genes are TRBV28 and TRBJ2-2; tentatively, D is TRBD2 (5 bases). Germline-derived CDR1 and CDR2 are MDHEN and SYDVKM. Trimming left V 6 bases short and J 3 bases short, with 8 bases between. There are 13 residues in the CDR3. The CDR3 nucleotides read TGTGCCAGCAGACGGACTTACACCGGGGAGCTGTTTTTT. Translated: CASRRTYTGELFF.

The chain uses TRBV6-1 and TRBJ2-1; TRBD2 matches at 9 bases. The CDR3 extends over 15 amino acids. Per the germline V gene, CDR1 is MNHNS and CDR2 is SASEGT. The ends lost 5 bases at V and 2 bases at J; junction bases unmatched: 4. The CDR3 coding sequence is TGTGCCAGCAGTAGACTAGCGGAAACCTACAATGAGCAGTTCTTC. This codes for CASSRLAETYNEQFF.

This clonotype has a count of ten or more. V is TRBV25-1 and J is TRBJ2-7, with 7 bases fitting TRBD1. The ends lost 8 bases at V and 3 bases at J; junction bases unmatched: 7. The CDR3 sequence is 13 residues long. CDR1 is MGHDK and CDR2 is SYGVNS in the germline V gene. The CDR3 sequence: CASRDRYFYEQYF. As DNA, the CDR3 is TGTGCCAGCCGGGACAGATACTTCTACGAGCAGTACTTC.

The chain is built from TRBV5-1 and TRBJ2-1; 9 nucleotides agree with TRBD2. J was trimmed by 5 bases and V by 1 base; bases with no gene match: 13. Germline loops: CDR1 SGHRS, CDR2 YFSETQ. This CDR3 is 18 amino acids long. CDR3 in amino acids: CASSLNAGSGRPNNEQFF. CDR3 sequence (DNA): TGCGCCAGCAGCTTGAACGCGGGAAGCGGGAGGCCGAACAATGAGCAGTTCTTC.

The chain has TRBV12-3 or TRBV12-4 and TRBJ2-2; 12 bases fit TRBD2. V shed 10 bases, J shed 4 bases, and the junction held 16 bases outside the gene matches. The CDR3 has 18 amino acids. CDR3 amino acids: CAISLTDRLAGATGELFF. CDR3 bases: TGTGCCATCAGCCTCACCGATCGACTAGCGGGGGCCACCGGGGAGCTGTTTTTT.

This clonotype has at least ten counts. The CDR3 reads CSASGHKGIDTQYF. The DNA for the CDR3 is TGCAGTGCTAGTGGACACAAGGGGATTGATACGCAGTATTTT. The V call is TRBV20-1, the J call TRBJ2-3; weak D call: TRBD1 (5 bases). V dropped 3 bases and J dropped 6 bases, with 16 bases sitting between them. The CDR3 consists of 14 residues. Germline lookup yields CDR1 DFQATT and CDR2 SNEGSKA (reference sequence).

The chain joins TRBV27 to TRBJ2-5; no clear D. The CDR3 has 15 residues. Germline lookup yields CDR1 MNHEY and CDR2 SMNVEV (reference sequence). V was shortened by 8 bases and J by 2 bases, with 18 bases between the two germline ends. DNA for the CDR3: TGTGCCAGCTGCCTGTCTCCCGGGCCTCAAGAGACCCAGTACTTC. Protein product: CASCLSPGPQETQYF.

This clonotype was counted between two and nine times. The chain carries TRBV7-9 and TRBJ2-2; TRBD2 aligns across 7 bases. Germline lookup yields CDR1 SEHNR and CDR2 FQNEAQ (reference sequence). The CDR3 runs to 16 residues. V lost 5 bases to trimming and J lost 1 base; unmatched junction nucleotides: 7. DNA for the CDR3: TGTGCCAGCAGCGCCACGCTAGCGGTGAACACCGGGGAGCTGTTTTTT. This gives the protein CASSATLAVNTGELFF.

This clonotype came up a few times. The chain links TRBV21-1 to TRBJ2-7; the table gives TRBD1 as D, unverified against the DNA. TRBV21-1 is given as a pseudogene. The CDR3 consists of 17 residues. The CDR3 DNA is TGTGCCAGCAGCAAACCCTATCAGGACAGGGGGCTCAACGAGCAGTACTTC. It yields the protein CASSKPYQDRGLNEQYF.

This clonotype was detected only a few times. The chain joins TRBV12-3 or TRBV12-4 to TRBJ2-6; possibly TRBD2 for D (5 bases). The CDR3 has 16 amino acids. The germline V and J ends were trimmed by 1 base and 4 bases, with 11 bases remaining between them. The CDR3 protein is CASSLGRGTGANVLTF. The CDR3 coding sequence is TGTGCCAGCAGTTTAGGACGGGGTACCGGGGCCAACGTCCTGACTTTC.

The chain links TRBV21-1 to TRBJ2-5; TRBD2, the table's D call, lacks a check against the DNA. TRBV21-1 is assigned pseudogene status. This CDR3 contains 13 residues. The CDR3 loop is CASSKGSLETQYF. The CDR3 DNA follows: TGTGCCAGCAGTAAAGGTAGTCTGGAGACCCAGTACTTC.

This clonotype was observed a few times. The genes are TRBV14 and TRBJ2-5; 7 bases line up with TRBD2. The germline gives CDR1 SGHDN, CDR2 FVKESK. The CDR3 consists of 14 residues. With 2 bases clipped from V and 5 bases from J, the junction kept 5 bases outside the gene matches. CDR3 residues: CASSQTRELETQYF. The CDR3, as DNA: TGTGCCAGCAGCCAAACGCGGGAGCTGGAGACCCAGTACTTC.

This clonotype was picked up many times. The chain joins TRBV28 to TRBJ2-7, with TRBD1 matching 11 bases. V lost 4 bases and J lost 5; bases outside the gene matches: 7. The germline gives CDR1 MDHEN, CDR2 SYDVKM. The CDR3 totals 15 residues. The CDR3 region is CASSSGQGARNEQYF. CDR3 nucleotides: TGTGCCAGCAGTTCAGGACAGGGGGCTCGGAACGAGCAGTACTTC.

Here the CDR3 DNA reads TGTGCCAGCAGCCAGGCTACAGGAGGTTCTAAAAACATTCAGTACTTC. Translation gives CASSQATGGSKNIQYF. The chain carries TRBV3-1 and TRBJ2-4; perhaps D is TRBD1 or TRBD2 (5 bases each). Trimming took off 3 bases at V and 4 bases at J, with 16 bases between the two ends. Germline assignment: CDR1 LGHDT and CDR2 YNNKEL (reference sequence). The CDR3 is 16 residues long.

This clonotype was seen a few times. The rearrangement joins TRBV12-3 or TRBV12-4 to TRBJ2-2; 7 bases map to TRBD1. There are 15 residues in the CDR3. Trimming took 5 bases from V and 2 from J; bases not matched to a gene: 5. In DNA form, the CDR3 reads TGTGCCAGCAGTACTGACAGGGTTAACACCGGGGAGCTGTTTTTT. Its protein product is CASSTDRVNTGELFF.

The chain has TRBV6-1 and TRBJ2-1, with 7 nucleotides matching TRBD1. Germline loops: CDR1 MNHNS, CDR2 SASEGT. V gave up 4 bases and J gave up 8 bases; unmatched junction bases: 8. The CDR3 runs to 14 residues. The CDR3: CASSVTTGSHEQFF. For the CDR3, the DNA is TGTGCCAGCAGTGTGACGACAGGGAGCCATGAGCAGTTCTTC.

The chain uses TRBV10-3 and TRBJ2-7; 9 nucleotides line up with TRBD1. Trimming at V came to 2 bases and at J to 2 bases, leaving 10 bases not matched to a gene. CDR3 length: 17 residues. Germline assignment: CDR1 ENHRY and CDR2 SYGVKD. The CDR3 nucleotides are TGTGCCATCAGTGAGCCCGCCGGGACAGGGAAGACCTACGAGCAGTACTTC. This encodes CAISEPAGTGKTYEQYF.

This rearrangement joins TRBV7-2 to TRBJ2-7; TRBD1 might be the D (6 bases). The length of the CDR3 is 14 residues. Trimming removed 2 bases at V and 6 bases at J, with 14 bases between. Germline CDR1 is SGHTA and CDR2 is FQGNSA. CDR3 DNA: TGTGCCAGCAGCTTAATTCAGGGGAAAGGCGAGCAGTACTTC. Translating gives CASSLIQGKGEQYF.

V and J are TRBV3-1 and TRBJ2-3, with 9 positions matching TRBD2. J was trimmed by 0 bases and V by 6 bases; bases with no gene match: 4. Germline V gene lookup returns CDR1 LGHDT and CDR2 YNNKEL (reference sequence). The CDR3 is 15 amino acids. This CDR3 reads CASRSTSGSTDTQYF. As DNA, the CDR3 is TGTGCCAGCAGGTCAACTAGCGGGAGCACAGATACGCAGTATTTT.

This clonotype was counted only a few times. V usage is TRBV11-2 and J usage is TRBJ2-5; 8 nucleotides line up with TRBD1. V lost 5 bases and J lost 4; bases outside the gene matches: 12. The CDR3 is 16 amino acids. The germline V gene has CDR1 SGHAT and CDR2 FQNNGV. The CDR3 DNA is TGTGCCAGCAGCCACCCCCGCGGACAGGGTTTAGAGACCCAGTACTTC. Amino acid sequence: CASSHPRGQGLETQYF.

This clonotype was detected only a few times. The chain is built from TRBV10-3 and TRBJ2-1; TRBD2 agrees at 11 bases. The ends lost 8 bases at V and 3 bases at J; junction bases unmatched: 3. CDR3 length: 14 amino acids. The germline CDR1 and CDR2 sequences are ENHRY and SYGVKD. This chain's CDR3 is CAIGGTSGYNEQFF. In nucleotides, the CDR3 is TGTGCCATCGGGGGGACTAGCGGCTACAATGAGCAGTTCTTC.

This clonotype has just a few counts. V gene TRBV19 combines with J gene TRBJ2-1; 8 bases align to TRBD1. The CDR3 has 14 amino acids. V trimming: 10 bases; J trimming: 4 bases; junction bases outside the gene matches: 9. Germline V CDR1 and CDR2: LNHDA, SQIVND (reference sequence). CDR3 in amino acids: CATSDRGRYNEQFF. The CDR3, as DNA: TGTGCCACCTCCGACAGGGGTCGGTACAATGAGCAGTTCTTC.

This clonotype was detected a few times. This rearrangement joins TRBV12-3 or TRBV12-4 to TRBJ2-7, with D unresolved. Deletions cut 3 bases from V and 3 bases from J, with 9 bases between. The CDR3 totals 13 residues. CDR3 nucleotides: TGTGCCAGCAGTTTTGGGCCCGTCTACGAGCAGTACTTC. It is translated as CASSFGPVYEQYF.